The rows below give T cell receptor beta chains drawn from one sample of a study of beta chain features in type 1 diabetes. Profiling relied on immunoSEQ multiplex PCR, and the TCRdb table lists in-frame clones only, not all of them. The repertoire consists of under 400,000 clones, with around 13% occurring once and the leading ten covering approximately 0.015%. Sequencing used naive CD4+ T cells from blood. These receptors all come from a man aged 18-30 years in good health. Both conserved end residues are part of each CDR3. Each record gives: J gene, clone size, CDR3 length, D gene, V gene, CDR3 DNA, CDR3 protein. The D gene is left open where the match is weak. Clone size is given for some rows only: seen once, a few or many times, or a class if the clone is expanded.

j_call: TRBJ2-7; clone_size: few; cdr3_length: 13; d_call: .; v_call: TRBV28; cdr3_nt: TGTGCCAGCAGTTTCCCTAAGATCTACGAGCAGTACTTC; cdr3_aa: CASSFPKIYEQYF
j_call: TRBJ2-5; clone_size: few; cdr3_length: 15; d_call: TRBD1; v_call: TRBV5-1; cdr3_nt: TGCGCCAGCAGCTTGACAGGGGCCTACCAAGAGACCCAGTACTTC; cdr3_aa: CASSLTGAYQETQYF
j_call: TRBJ2-7; clone_size: few; cdr3_length: 12; d_call: .; v_call: TRBV10-3; cdr3_nt: TGTGCCATCAGTGTTGGTAGCTTCGAGCAGTACTTC; cdr3_aa: CAISVGSFEQYF
j_call: TRBJ1-6; clone_size: .; cdr3_length: 13; d_call: .; v_call: TRBV19; cdr3_nt: TGTGCCAGTAGTGGCCAGTATAATTCACCCCTCCACTTT; cdr3_aa: CASSGQYNSPLHF
j_call: TRBJ2-3; clone_size: .; cdr3_length: 18; d_call: TRBD2; v_call: TRBV7-6; cdr3_nt: TGTGCCAGCAGCTTAGTAATGCCCAGCGGGGGGGCCACAGATACGCAGTATTTT; cdr3_aa: CASSLVMPSGGATDTQYF
j_call: TRBJ1-3; clone_size: .; cdr3_length: 16; d_call: .; v_call: TRBV4-2; cdr3_nt: TGTGCCAGCAGCCAAGATGTCAGGACAGCTGGCAACACCATATATTTT; cdr3_aa: CASSQDVRTAGNTIYF
j_call: TRBJ2-1; clone_size: .; cdr3_length: 13; d_call: .; v_call: TRBV5-1; cdr3_nt: TGCGCCAGCAGCTTAGATAGCAACAATGAGCAGTTCTTC; cdr3_aa: CASSLDSNNEQFF
j_call: TRBJ1-2; clone_size: few; cdr3_length: 11; d_call: .; v_call: TRBV30; cdr3_nt: TGTGCCTGGAGCGATACAGGGGGCTACACCTTC; cdr3_aa: CAWSDTGGYTF
j_call: TRBJ2-3; clone_size: .; cdr3_length: 13; d_call: TRBD2; v_call: TRBV6-5; cdr3_nt: TGTGCCAGCAGTGAAGCGGGGGCAGATACGCAGTATTTT; cdr3_aa: CASSEAGADTQYF
j_call: TRBJ2-3; clone_size: .; cdr3_length: 11; d_call: .; v_call: TRBV20-1; cdr3_nt: TGCAGTGCTCGCCGATCGGGTACGCAGTATTTT; cdr3_aa: CSARRSGTQYF
j_call: TRBJ1-6; clone_size: few; cdr3_length: 15; d_call: .; v_call: TRBV30; cdr3_nt: TGTGCCTGGAGGGGAGGACTGCTCTATAATTCACCCCTCCACTTT; cdr3_aa: CAWRGGLLYNSPLHF
j_call: TRBJ2-5; clone_size: few; cdr3_length: 16; d_call: TRBD2; v_call: TRBV4-1; cdr3_nt: TGCGCCAGCAGCCAAGTTCTCCGGGGGGGAGGAGAGACCCAGTACTTC; cdr3_aa: CASSQVLRGGGETQYF